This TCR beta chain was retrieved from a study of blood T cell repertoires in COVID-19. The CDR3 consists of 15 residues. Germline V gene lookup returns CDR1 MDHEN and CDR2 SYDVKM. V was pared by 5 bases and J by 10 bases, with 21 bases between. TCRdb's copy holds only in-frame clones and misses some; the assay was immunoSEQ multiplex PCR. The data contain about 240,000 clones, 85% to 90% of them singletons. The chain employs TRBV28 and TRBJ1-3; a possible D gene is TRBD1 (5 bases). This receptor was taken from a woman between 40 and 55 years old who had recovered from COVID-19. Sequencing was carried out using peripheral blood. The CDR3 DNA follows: TGTGCCAGCAGTCGGGCCAGGGCCGCCCGGGGGACCATATATTTT. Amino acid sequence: CASSRARAARGTIYF.